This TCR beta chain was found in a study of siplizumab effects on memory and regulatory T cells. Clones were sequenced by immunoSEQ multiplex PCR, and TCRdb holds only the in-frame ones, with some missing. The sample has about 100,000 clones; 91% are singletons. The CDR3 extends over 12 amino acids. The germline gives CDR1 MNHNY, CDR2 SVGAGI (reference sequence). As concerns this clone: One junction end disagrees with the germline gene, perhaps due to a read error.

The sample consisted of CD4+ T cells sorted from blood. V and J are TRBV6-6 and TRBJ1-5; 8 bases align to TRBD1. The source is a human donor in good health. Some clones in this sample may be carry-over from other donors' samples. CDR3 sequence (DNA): TGTGCCAACGGACAGGGCAAACAGCCCCAGCATTTT. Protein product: CANGQGKQPQHF.